This T cell receptor (beta chain) was captured by sequencing in a study of neurological immune-mediated disorders. CDR3 size: 15 residues. Trimming left V 1 base short and J 4 bases short, with 11 bases between. Germline CDR1 and CDR2: SEHNR and FQNEAQ (reference sequence). The method for making cDNA was 5'RACE, and it used 10-nucleotide random UMIs. TCRdb reprocessed the 5' RACE reads via MiXCR and lists one record per CDR3 protein. The sample gives roughly 80,000 distinct CDR3 sequences, about 9.5% of which show up once; 1.5% to 2% is in the top ten. This sequence originates from a man in his fifties in good health. Sequencing was done on a sample of PBMCs. The genes are TRBV7-9 and TRBJ2-1, with D perhaps matching TRBD2 (6 bases). CDR3 DNA: TGTGCCAGCAGCTTAGACCTAGCGCCTTACAATGAGCAGTTCTTC. Its translation: CASSLDLAPYNEQFF. The complete variable domain, with remaining parts taken from reference TRBV7-9 and TRBJ2-1, reads DTGVSQNPRHKITKRGQNVTFRCDPISEHNRLYWYRQTLGQGPEFLTYFQNEAQLEKSRLLSDRFSAERPKGSFSTLEIQRTEQGDSAMYLCASSLDLAPYNEQFFGPGTRLTVL.